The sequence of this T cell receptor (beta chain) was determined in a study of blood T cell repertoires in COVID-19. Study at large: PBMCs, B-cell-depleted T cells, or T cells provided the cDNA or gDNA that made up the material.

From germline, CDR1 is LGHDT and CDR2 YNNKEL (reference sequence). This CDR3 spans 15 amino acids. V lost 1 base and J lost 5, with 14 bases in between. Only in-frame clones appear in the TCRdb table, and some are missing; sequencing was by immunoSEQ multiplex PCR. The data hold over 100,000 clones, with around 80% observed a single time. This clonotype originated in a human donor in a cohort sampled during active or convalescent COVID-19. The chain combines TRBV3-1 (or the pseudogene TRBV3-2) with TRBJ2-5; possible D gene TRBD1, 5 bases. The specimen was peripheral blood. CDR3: CASSQAAGPGETQYF. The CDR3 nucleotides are TGTGCCAGCAGCCAAGCCGCCGGGCCAGGGGAGACCCAGTACTTC.